This T cell receptor (beta chain) was observed in a study of blood T cell repertoires in COVID-19. Looking at the study overall: PBMCs, B-cell-depleted T cells, or T cells provided the cDNA or gDNA that made up the material.

This CDR3 is 16 amino acids long. V dropped 6 bases and J dropped 2; count of bases not matched to a gene: 8. The germline gives CDR1 KGHSH, CDR2 LQKENI. Under the authors' procedure: Amplifying reference gene primers gave estimates of nucleated cell counts. The data were produced by immunoSEQ multiplex PCR, yet TCRdb's version contains in-frame clones alone and is incomplete. Clone size and the V and J calls come from that table; the DNA yielded D and trimming. The table shows 35,000 to 55,000 clones, with around four fifths occurring only once. This receptor was identified in a man aged 55-75 years with active COVID-19. This chain uses TRBV18 with TRBJ2-3, with 10 bases lining up with TRBD2. Sequencing input: peripheral blood. The CDR3 loop reads CASSSSGGRLTDTQYF. The CDR3 region has the DNA TGTGCCAGCTCCAGTAGCGGGGGGAGACTCACAGATACGCAGTATTTT.